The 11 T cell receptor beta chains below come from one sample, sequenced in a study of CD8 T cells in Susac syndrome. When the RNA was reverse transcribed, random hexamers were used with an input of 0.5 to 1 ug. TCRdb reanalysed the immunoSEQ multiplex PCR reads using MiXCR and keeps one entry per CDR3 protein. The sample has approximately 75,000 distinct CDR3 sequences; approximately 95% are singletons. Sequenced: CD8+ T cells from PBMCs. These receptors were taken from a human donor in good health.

This chain's CDR3 is CASSLRQPQETQYF. CDR3 in DNA: TGTGCCAGCAGCTTAAGACAGCCTCAAGAGACCCAGTACTTC. V is TRBV13 and J is TRBJ2-5, with D perhaps TRBD1 (5 bases). Trimming removed 2 bases at V and 2 bases at J, with 9 bases between. Germline V CDR1 and CDR2: PRHDT, FYEKMQ (reference sequence). This CDR3 has 14 amino acids.

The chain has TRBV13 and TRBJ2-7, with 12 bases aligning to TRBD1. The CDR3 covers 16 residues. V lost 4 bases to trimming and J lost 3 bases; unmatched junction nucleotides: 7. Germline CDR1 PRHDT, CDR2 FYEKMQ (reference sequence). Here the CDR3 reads CASSSAGTGGIYEQYF. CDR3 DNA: TGTGCCAGCAGCTCCGCTGGGACAGGGGGCATCTACGAGCAGTACTTC.

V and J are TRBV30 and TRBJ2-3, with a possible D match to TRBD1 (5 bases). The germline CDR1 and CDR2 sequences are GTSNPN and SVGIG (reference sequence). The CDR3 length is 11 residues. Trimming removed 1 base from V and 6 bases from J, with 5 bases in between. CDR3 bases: TGTGCCTGGAGTGCAGGGGATACGCAGTATTTT. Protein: CAWSAGDTQYF.

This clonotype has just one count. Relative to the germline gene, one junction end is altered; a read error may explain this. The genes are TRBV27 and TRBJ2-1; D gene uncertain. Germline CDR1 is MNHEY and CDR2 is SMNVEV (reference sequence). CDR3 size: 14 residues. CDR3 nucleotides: TGTGCCACCAGTCTATCGGCCCCCGGGAATGAGCAGTTCTTC. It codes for CATSLSAPGNEQFF.

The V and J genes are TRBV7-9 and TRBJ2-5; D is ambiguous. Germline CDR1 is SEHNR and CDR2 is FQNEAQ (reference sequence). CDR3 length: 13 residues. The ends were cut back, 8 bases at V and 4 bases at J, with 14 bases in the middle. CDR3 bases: TGTGCCAGCTCGCCATCCGGGCGAGAGACCCAGTACTTC. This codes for CASSPSGRETQYF. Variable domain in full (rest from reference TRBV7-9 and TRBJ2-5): DTGVSQNPRHKITKRGQNVTFRCDPISEHNRLYWYRQTLGQGPEFLTYFQNEAQLEKSRLLSDRFSAERPKGSFSTLEIQRTEQGDSAMYLCASSPSGRETQYFGPGTRLLVL.

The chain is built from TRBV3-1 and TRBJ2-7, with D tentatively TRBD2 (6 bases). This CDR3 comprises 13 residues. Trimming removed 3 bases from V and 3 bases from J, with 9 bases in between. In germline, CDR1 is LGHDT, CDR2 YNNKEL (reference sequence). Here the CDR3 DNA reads TGTGCCAGCAGCCAGGGGGGTTTCTACGAGCAGTACTTC. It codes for CASSQGGFYEQYF.

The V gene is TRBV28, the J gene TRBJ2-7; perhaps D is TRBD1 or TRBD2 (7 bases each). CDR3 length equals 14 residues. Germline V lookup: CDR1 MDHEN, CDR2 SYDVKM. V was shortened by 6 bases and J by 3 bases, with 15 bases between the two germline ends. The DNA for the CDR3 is TGTGCCAGCAGCCACAGGGGAGGGGGCTACGAGCAGTACGTC. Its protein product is CASSHRGGGYEQYV.

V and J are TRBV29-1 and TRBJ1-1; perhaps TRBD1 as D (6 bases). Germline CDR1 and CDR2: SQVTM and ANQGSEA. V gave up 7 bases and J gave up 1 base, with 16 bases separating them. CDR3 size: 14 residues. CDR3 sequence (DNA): TGCAGCGCATCCGGCGGGACATCGAACACTGAAGCTTTCTTT. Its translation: CSASGGTSNTEAFF.

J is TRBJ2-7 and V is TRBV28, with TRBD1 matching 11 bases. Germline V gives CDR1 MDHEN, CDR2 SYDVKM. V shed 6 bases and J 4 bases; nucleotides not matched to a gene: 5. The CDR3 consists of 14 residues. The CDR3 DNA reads TGTGCCAGCAGAGGGGGGACAGGGGGGTACGAGCAGTACGTC. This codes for CASRGGTGGYEQYV.

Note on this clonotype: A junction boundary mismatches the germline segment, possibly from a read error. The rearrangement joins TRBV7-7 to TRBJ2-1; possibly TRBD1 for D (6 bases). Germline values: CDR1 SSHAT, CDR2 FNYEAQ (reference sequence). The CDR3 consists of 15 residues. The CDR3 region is CASSEGDTSYNEQFF. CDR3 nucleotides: TGTGCTAGCAGCGAGGGGGACACCTCCTACAATGAGCAGTTCTTC.

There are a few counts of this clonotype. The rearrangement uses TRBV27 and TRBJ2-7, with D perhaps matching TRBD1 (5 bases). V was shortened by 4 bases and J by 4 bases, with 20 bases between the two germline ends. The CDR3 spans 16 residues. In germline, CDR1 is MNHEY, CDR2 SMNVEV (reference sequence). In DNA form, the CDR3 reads TGTGCCAGCAGTTCCCCCTGGGGCATTCGGCCTTACGAGCAGTACTTC. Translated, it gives CASSSPWGIRPYEQYF.